This TCR beta chain was found in a study of T-cell reconstitution after alpha-beta-depleted transplantation in children. Between the trimmed V and J ends, which lost 5 bases and 4 bases, there was a span of 14 bases. The CDR3 is 15 amino acids. CDR1 MDHEN and CDR2 SYDVKM come from the germline V gene. Library preparation (for TCRbeta) was performed with unique molecular identifiers. TCRdb reanalysed the PCR reads using MiXCR and keeps one entry per CDR3 protein. The sample lists about 610,000 distinct CDR3 sequences; under 12% were seen once. This sequence originates from a human donor who donated a stem cell graft to a child with acute myeloid leukemia. The chain combines TRBV28 with TRBJ1-4; the D gene is possibly TRBD1 (5 bases). Sequencing was performed on PBMCs from the stem cell graft donor, taken from the stem cell graft. Here the CDR3 reads CASSATRGRNEKLFF. CDR3 DNA: TGTGCCAGCAGTGCAACACGGGGCCGTAATGAAAAACTGTTTTTT.